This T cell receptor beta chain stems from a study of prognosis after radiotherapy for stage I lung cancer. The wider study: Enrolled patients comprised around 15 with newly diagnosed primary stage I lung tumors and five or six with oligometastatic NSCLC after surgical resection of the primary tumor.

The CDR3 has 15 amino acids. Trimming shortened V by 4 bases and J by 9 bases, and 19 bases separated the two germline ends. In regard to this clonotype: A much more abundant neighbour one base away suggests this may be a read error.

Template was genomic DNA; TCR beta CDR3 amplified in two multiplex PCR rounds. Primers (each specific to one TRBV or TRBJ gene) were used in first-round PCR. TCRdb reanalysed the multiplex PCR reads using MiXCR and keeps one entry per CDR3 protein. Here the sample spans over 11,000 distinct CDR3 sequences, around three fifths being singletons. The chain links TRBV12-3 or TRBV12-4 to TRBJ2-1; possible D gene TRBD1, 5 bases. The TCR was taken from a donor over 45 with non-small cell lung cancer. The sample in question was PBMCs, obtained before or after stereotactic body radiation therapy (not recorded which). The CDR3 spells CASSSGLGPNGEQFF. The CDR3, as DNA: TGTGCCAGCAGTTCAGGGTTAGGGCCTAATGGTGAGCAGTTCTTC.